The clone carrying this T cell receptor beta chain appeared many times. Its target is not known. Exclusion of patients followed from uncontrolled infection, other autoimmune disease, pregnancy or lactation. Isolation of PBMCs was performed on around 10 ml fresh peripheral blood. Amplified TCR beta CDR3 regions came from RNA transcripts. In the first-round RT-PCR of the TCR CDR3, the HTBI primer set was used. TCRdb fed the multiplex PCR reads into MiXCR, producing one record per CDR3 protein. Among some 760,000 distinct CDR3 sequences, 14% were seen once, and the ten largest hold roughly a tenth. V was clipped by 3 bases and J by 6 bases; unmatched bases: 1. In germline, CDR1 is SQVTM, CDR2 ANQGSEA. This CDR3 region has 13 residues. This sample is drawn from a study of T cells in Graves' hyperthyroidism and ophthalmopathy. Study observations and caveats: A model of 13 V-J features distinguished ophthalmopathy from stable hyperthyroidism. Most thyroid clonotypes that were expanded above 0.001 also turned up in blood.

This rearrangement joins TRBV29-1 to TRBJ2-2; 10 bases are a match to TRBD1. This receptor was obtained from a woman aged 18 to 35 with Graves' hyperthyroidism. The sequenced material came from blood. CDR3 residues: CSVDGTGAGELFF. As DNA, the CDR3 is TGCAGCGTTGACGGGACAGGGGCCGGGGAGCTGTTTTTT.